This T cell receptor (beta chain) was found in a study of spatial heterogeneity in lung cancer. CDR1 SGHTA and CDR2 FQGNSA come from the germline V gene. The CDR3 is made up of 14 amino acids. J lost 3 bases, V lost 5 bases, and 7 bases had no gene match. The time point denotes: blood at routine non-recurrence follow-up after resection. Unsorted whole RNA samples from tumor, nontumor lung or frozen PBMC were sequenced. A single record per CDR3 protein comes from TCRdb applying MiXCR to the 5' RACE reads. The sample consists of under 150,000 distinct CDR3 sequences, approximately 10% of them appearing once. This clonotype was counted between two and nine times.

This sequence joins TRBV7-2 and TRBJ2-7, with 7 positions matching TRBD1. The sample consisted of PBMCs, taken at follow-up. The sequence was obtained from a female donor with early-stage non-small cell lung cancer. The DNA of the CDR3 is TGTGCCAGCAGCGCCCGACAGGGATACTACGAGCAGTACTTC. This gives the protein CASSARQGYYEQYF.